The 27 T cell receptor beta chains reported below all come from one sample, sequenced in a study of identical twins. TCRdb analysed the 5' RACE reads with MiXCR anew, one entry per CDR3 protein. There are 550,000 to 700,000 distinct CDR3 sequences in the sample; 21% occur only once, and more than 4% lies in the top ten. The same data also went into a second study, on T cells expressing NK-cell markers.

Sequencing was performed on PBMCs. These receptor sequences come from a woman between 18 and 30 years old in good health.

The V and J genes are TRBV6-2 or TRBV6-3 and TRBJ2-7; TRBD2 agrees at 11 bases. The length of the CDR3 is 14 residues. The V and J ends lost 7 bases and 7 bases, in that order; junction bases with no gene match: 9. Per the germline V gene, CDR1 is MNHEY and CDR2 is SVGEGT. CDR3 region: CASINLAGGGEQYF. In DNA, the CDR3 is TGTGCCAGCATAAACCTAGCGGGAGGTGGAGAGCAGTACTTC.

V and J are TRBV5-1 and TRBJ2-3, with 8 nucleotides matching TRBD2. CDR1 is SGHRS and CDR2 is YFSETQ in the germline V gene. The CDR3 length is 16 residues. With V trimmed by 4 bases and J by 0 bases, 7 bases remained unmatched. The chain's CDR3 is CASSGYRTSSTDTQYF. CDR3 DNA: TGCGCCAGCAGCGGGTATCGGACTAGCAGCACAGATACGCAGTATTTT. The whole variable domain, filled in from reference TRBV5-1 and TRBJ2-3, reads KAGVTQTPRYLIKTRGQQVTLSCSPISGHRSVSWYQQTPGQGLQFLFEYFSETQRNKGNFPGRFSGRQFSNSRSEMNVSTLELGDSALYLCASSGYRTSSTDTQYFGPGTRLTVL.

The CDR3 reads CASGLKRNQPQHF. The CDR3 DNA reads as TGTGCTAGTGGGCTGAAGAGGAATCAGCCCCAGCATTTT. This sequence joins TRBV12-5 and TRBJ1-5; D gene uncertain. There are 13 residues in the CDR3. Trimming left V 6 bases short and J 4 bases short, with 10 bases between. Germline CDR1 is LGHNT and CDR2 is FRNRAP.

This chain uses TRBV29-1 with TRBJ2-1; no definite D call. The ends were cut back, 6 bases at V and 9 bases at J, with 12 bases in the middle. This CDR3 has 11 residues. Germline CDR1 reads SQVTM; CDR2 reads ANQGSEA. The CDR3 sequence is CSVAARVEQFF. CDR3 DNA sequence: TGCAGCGTCGCGGCACGGGTTGAGCAGTTCTTC.

Ten or more counts support this clonotype. The CDR3 nucleotides read TGTGCCAGCAGTCTGCAATCTACCCGGGTGGCCCAGTACTTC. Translation gives CASSLQSTRVAQYF. This chain links TRBV12-3 or TRBV12-4 with TRBJ2-5; no definite D call. The CDR3 covers 14 residues. Trimming stripped 5 bases from V and 9 bases from J, with 19 bases between.

This clonotype came up a few times. The chain is built from TRBV12-3 or TRBV12-4 and TRBJ1-1; D is ambiguous. The CDR3 is 14 residues long. V lost 3 bases to trimming and J lost 0 bases, with 8 bases between them. The CDR3 bases are TGTGCCAGCAGTTTGACACACTTGAACACTGAAGCTTTCTTT. This codes for CASSLTHLNTEAFF.

This clonotype was recorded a few times. The chain couples TRBV6-1 to TRBJ2-7; TRBD1 matches 8 bases. Trimming cost V 5 bases and J 1 base; bases outside gene matches: 4. The CDR3 covers 14 residues. Germline V gene lookup returns CDR1 MNHNS and CDR2 SASEGT. As DNA, the CDR3 is TGTGCCAGCAGTCCCCGGGACAGGTCCTACGAGCAGTACTTC. Amino acids: CASSPRDRSYEQYF.

A few counts support this clonotype. Here the CDR3 DNA reads TGCAGTGCCAGTCTGGGGGCCTACACAGATACGCAGTATTTT. The encoded protein is CSASLGAYTDTQYF. The V and J genes are TRBV20-1 and TRBJ2-3, with D perhaps matching TRBD1 (6 bases). Germline-derived CDR1 and CDR2 are DFQATT and SNEGSKA (reference sequence). This CDR3 contains 14 residues. V was trimmed by 6 bases and J by 2 bases, leaving 15 bases between them.

The chain joins TRBV29-1 to TRBJ2-1; either TRBD1 or TRBD2 may supply D (5 bases each). The CDR3 length is 12 residues. Germline CDR1 SQVTM, CDR2 ANQGSEA. As DNA, the CDR3 is TGCGCCCCGGGACGGCGGTCTTGGGAGCAGTTCTTC. This sequence encodes CAPGRRSWEQFF.

The CDR3 region is CSGTTSRSYEQYF. CDR3 bases: TGCAGTGGAACGACTAGCAGGTCCTACGAGCAGTACTTC. V usage is TRBV20-1 and J usage is TRBJ2-7; TRBD2 matches at 7 bases. The V gene end was trimmed by 7 bases and the J gene end by 1 base; junction bases not matched to a gene: 7. Germline assignment: CDR1 DFQATT and CDR2 SNEGSKA (reference sequence). This CDR3 has 13 amino acids.

This sequence joins TRBV7-9 and TRBJ1-4; TRBD1 agrees at 8 bases. This CDR3 region has 13 residues. Per the germline V gene, CDR1 is SEHNR and CDR2 is FQNEAQ (reference sequence). V lost 7 bases, J lost 6 bases, and 4 bases stayed unmatched. The CDR3 is CASNPDRDEKLFF. CDR3 in DNA: TGTGCCAGCAATCCGGACAGGGATGAAAAACTGTTTTTT.

This clonotype was detected once. The V gene is TRBV12-3 or TRBV12-4, the J gene TRBJ2-1; possibly TRBD2 for D (5 bases). The length of the CDR3 is 14 residues. V was clipped by 4 bases and J by 10 bases, with 17 bases between them. The CDR3 sequence: CASSSGSRGIEQFF. The CDR3 DNA is TGTGCCAGCAGTTCGGGATCCCGGGGTATCGAGCAGTTCTTC.

This clonotype was recorded many times. The chain carries TRBV27 and TRBJ1-4; D is perhaps TRBD1 (5 bases). The V gene's germline CDR1 is MNHEY and CDR2 SMNVEV (reference sequence). V dropped 2 bases and J dropped 8 bases, with 12 bases sitting between them. The CDR3 contains 14 residues. The CDR3 DNA reads as TGTGCCAGCAGTTTAGGGGCCGGCTCCGAAAAACTGTTTTTT. It translates to CASSLGAGSEKLFF.

This clonotype came up a few times. V gene TRBV5-6 combines with J gene TRBJ2-1; 10 bases align to TRBD2. This CDR3 is 16 amino acids long. With 0 bases clipped from V and 7 bases from J, the junction kept 7 bases outside the gene matches. Germline V gives CDR1 SGHDT, CDR2 YYEEEE. In nucleotides, the CDR3 is TGTGCCAGCAGCTTGGAACCTAGCGGGAGCTGGAATGAGCAGTTCTTC. It translates to CASSLEPSGSWNEQFF.

At least ten counts were recorded for this clonotype. J is TRBJ2-7 and V is TRBV29-1; the match to TRBD1 covers 8 bases. Germline V gene lookup returns CDR1 SQVTM and CDR2 ANQGSEA. The CDR3 length is 14 residues. Trimming cost V 3 bases and J 1 base; bases outside gene matches: 5. This CDR3 is CSVDTGQGSYEQYF. The DNA of the CDR3 is TGCAGCGTTGATACTGGACAGGGTTCCTACGAGCAGTACTTC.

The V gene is TRBV9, the J gene TRBJ1-2; a possible D gene is TRBD1 (5 bases). The CDR3 length is 16 residues. Between the trimmed V and J ends, which lost 0 bases and 3 bases, there was a span of 15 bases. Germline V gene data show CDR1 as SGDLS and CDR2 as YYNGEE. In DNA, the CDR3 is TGTGCCAGCAGCGTAGGTCAGGGTAGCTATGACTATGGCTACACCTTC. Its protein is CASSVGQGSYDYGYTF. Together with reference TRBV9 and TRBJ1-2, the CDR3 gives the full variable domain: DSGVTQTPKHLITATGQRVTLRCSPRSGDLSVYWYQQSLDQGLQFLIQYYNGEERAKGNILERFSAQQFPDLHSELNLSSLELGDSALYFCASSVGQGSYDYGYTFGSGTRLTVV.

In this sample, this clonotype turned up a few times. The rearrangement links TRBV7-7 to TRBJ2-2; D is undetermined. V was pared by 5 bases and J by 0 bases, with 7 bases between. The CDR3 sequence is 14 residues long. Germline V gene sequence: CDR1 SSHAT, CDR2 FNYEAQ (reference sequence). Written as DNA, the CDR3 is TGTGCCAGCAGCCGGGCAACGAACACCGGGGAGCTGTTTTTT. Its translation: CASSRATNTGELFF.

This clonotype was detected ten times or more. The gene calls are TRBV6-1 and TRBJ1-6; 7 bases are a match to TRBD1. The V and J ends lost 10 bases and 8 bases, in that order; junction bases with no gene match: 8. Germline V CDR1 and CDR2: MNHNS, SASEGT. The CDR3 consists of 13 residues. CDR3 residues: CATRQGDYSPLHF. As DNA, the CDR3 is TGTGCCACCCGACAGGGCGACTATTCACCCCTCCACTTT.

This clonotype was counted ten times or more. CDR3 sequence reads: CASSLPPGSEQYF. The CDR3, as DNA: TGTGCCAGCAGCCTACCCCCGGGGAGCGAGCAGTACTTC. V and J are TRBV12-3 or TRBV12-4 and TRBJ2-7; possible D gene TRBD2, 5 bases. V dropped 6 bases and J dropped 6 bases, with 15 bases sitting between them. This CDR3 spans 13 amino acids.

The gene calls are TRBV2 and TRBJ2-7, with 8 nucleotides matching TRBD1. Trimming cost V 1 base and J 7 bases; bases outside gene matches: 6. Germline CDR1 is SNHLY and CDR2 is FYNNEI. The CDR3 has 14 amino acids. Written as DNA, the CDR3 is TGTGCCAGCAGTGAAGTGGGACAGGCTGGGGAGCAGTACTTC. The encoded protein is CASSEVGQAGEQYF.

This clonotype was observed a single time. The chain is built from TRBV7-2 and TRBJ2-7, with D perhaps being TRBD1 or TRBD2 (5 bases each). Germline assignment: CDR1 SGHTA and CDR2 FQGNSA. This CDR3 comprises 13 residues. V was shortened by 1 base and J by 6 bases, with 10 bases between the two germline ends. The CDR3 sequence is CASSLGRGAEQYF. Written as DNA, the CDR3 is TGTGCCAGCAGCTTAGGGCGAGGGGCCGAGCAGTACTTC.

J is TRBJ1-2 and V is TRBV29-1; D is uncertain. Germline V gene sequence: CDR1 SQVTM, CDR2 ANQGSEA. The CDR3 consists of 10 residues. Trimming took 5 bases from V and 8 from J, leaving 9 bases between them. The CDR3: CSVLTPGYTF. In DNA form, the CDR3 reads TGCAGCGTTCTTACCCCGGGCTACACCTTC.

This clonotype appeared a single time. The CDR3 spells CASSLWAGDEQFF. The CDR3 bases are TGTGCCAGCAGTTTATGGGCCGGGGATGAGCAGTTCTTC. The V call is TRBV28, the J call TRBJ2-1; tentative D call: TRBD2 (5 bases). This CDR3 is 13 amino acids long. The germline CDR1 and CDR2 sequences are MDHEN and SYDVKM. V was clipped by 0 bases and J by 8 bases, with 8 bases between them.

V and J are TRBV20-1 and TRBJ2-7; either TRBD1 or TRBD2 may fit D (5 bases each). V dropped 3 bases and J dropped 3 bases, with 12 bases sitting between them. Per the germline V gene, CDR1 is DFQATT and CDR2 is SNEGSKA (reference sequence). There are 13 residues in the CDR3. The CDR3 nucleotides are TGCAGTGCTAGTGAGGGGTCTCGCTACGAGCAGTACTTC. It is translated as CSASEGSRYEQYF.

CDR3: CASSVGRTSGGLDTQYF. As DNA, the CDR3 is TGTGCCAGCAGCGTAGGCCGGACTAGCGGGGGGTTAGATACGCAGTATTTT. This chain uses TRBV9 with TRBJ2-3, with TRBD2 identical over 14 bases. Trimming at V came to 0 bases and at J to 5 bases, leaving 5 bases not matched to a gene. The CDR3 consists of 17 residues. CDR1 SGDLS and CDR2 YYNGEE come from the germline V gene. The full variable domain, its missing parts supplied by reference TRBV9 and TRBJ2-3, is DSGVTQTPKHLITATGQRVTLRCSPRSGDLSVYWYQQSLDQGLQFLIQYYNGEERAKGNILERFSAQQFPDLHSELNLSSLELGDSALYFCASSVGRTSGGLDTQYFGPGTRLTVL.

The chain couples TRBV9 to TRBJ2-1; perhaps TRBD2 as D (5 bases). The CDR3 consists of 15 residues. The V end lost 0 bases, the J end lost 0 bases, and 7 bases lay between the germline ends. CDR1 and CDR2 (germline): SGDLS, YYNGEE. CDR3 sequence (DNA): TGTGCCAGCAGCGTAGCTGCGGGCTCCTACAATGAGCAGTTCTTC. It codes for CASSVAAGSYNEQFF.

The sample holds a few counts of this clonotype. V is TRBV12-3 or TRBV12-4 and J is TRBJ1-5; D ambiguous. Trimming took 6 bases from V and 2 from J, leaving 14 bases between them. The CDR3 contains 15 residues. The CDR3 region is CASSLRSIGNQPQHF. In DNA form, the CDR3 reads TGTGCCAGCAGCCTTCGGAGCATCGGCAATCAGCCCCAGCATTTT.